These T cell receptor beta chains were read from a single sample in a study of human T cells and chemical hapten exposure. TCRdb analysed the RACE reads with MiXCR anew, one entry per CDR3 protein. The table includes around 380,000 distinct CDR3 sequences, 4.5% to 7% detected once. Sequencing used whole blood, obtained in connection with sensitization to the hapten diphenylcyclopropenone (DPC). The source of these receptors is a young woman with alopecia areata. Some clones in this sample may be carry-over from other donors' samples. Both conserved end residues are part of each CDR3. Each record gives: J gene, clone size, CDR3 length, D gene, V gene, CDR3 DNA, CDR3 protein. The D gene is left open where the match is weak. Not every row has a clone size; where given, it reads once, few, many or a size class.

>TRBJ2-6|many|16|.|TRBV7-2
TGTGCCAGCAGCTTTAGCGTACTAGTCTGGGCCAACGTCCTGACTTTC
CASSFSVLVWANVLTF
>TRBJ2-5|many|10|.|TRBV29-1
TGCAGCGTTTCAGTGGGGACCCAGTACTTC
CSVSVGTQYF
>TRBJ2-3|many|14|TRBD1|TRBV27
TGTGCCAGCAGTCCTGGGACAGCCCCAGATACGCAGTATTTT
CASSPGTAPDTQYF
>TRBJ2-7|few|15|TRBD2|TRBV6-1
TGTGCCAGCAGTGAAGCGGGCGGGGGGACTACGTGGAAGTACTTC
CASSEAGGGTTWKYF
>TRBJ1-3|few|13|.|TRBV7-2
TGTGCCAGCCGGAGGGACTCTGGAAACACCATATATTTT
CASRRDSGNTIYF
>TRBJ1-6|many|14|.|TRBV28
TGTGCCAGCTCACGGGGGAGGGGCAATTCACCCCTCCACTTT
CASSRGRGNSPLHF
>TRBJ2-3|many|13|.|TRBV7-2
TGTGCCAGCAGCTTAGGTAGCGGAGATACGCAGTATTTT
CASSLGSGDTQYF
>TRBJ1-3|.|18|TRBD1|TRBV4-3
TGCGCCAGCAGCCCTCACTCCGGGGGACAGGATTTTGGAAACACCATATATTTT
CASSPHSGGQDFGNTIYF
>TRBJ1-1|few|14|.|TRBV20-1
TGCAGTGCTAGGGGCACCCAAGCGAACACTGAAGCTTTCTTT
CSARGTQANTEAFF
>TRBJ1-1|few|15|TRBD1|TRBV18
TGTGCCAGCTCACCGCCACAGGGGACTGACTTTGAAGCTTTCTTT
CASSPPQGTDFEAFF
>TRBJ1-2|few|14|.|TRBV7-8
TGTGCCAGCAGCTTCCCGACGGACCACTATGGCTACACCTTC
CASSFPTDHYGYTF
>TRBJ2-2|.|17|TRBD1|TRBV18
TGTGCCAGCTCACCCCCCCAGGGACAGCCGAACACCGGGGAGCTGTTTTTT
CASSPPQGQPNTGELFF
>TRBJ1-5|few|15|.|TRBV6-5
TGTGCCAGCAGGCTCACTGAGAGTAGCAATCAGCCCCAGCATTTT
CASRLTESSNQPQHF
>TRBJ2-3|few|13|TRBD1|TRBV20-1
TGCAGTGCTCCCCAGGGGGCCTCAGATACGCAGTATTTT
CSAPQGASDTQYF
>TRBJ1-1|many|13|.|TRBV12-3/TRBV12-4
TGTGCCAGCAGTTTACGGGGGTTTACTGAAGCTTTCTTT
CASSLRGFTEAFF
>TRBJ2-5|few|15|.|TRBV7-9
TGTGCCAGCAGCCGGTCGGATCAGTCCTGGGAGACCCAGTACTTC
CASSRSDQSWETQYF
>TRBJ2-3|many|15|.|TRBV5-1
TGCGCCAGCAGCTTAGGACAGTCTGGGGCAGATACGCAGTATTTT
CASSLGQSGADTQYF
>TRBJ1-6|.|15|TRBD1|TRBV9
TGTGCCAGCAGCGTAGATACAGGGGATATTTCACCCCTCCACTTT
CASSVDTGDISPLHF
>TRBJ1-1|few|14|TRBD1|TRBV7-2
TGTGCCAGCAGCGGCGACAGGGGTAACACTGAAGCTTTCTTT
CASSGDRGNTEAFF
>TRBJ2-1|many|16|.|TRBV5-5
TGTGCCAGCAGCCAACAGCCCCCGGGCGGCTGGGATGAGCAGTTCTTC
CASSQQPPGGWDEQFF
>TRBJ2-1|few|16|.|TRBV4-3
TGCGCCAGCAGCCAAGTCATCGGGGTAATCAGTGATGAGCAGTTCTTC
CASSQVIGVISDEQFF
>TRBJ2-1|.|16|.|TRBV7-9
TGTGCCAGCAGCCCAGACGGAAGGGGCCCCGACAATGAGCAGTTCTTC
CASSPDGRGPDNEQFF
>TRBJ1-2|.|12|.|TRBV12-3/TRBV12-4
TGTGCCAGCAAAAAGCTTGACTATGGCTACACCTTC
CASKKLDYGYTF
>TRBJ1-1|few|16|TRBD1|TRBV24-1
TGTGCCACCAGTGATTCGGACAGGCCGGTGAGGGCTGAAGCTTTCTTT
CATSDSDRPVRAEAFF
>TRBJ1-5|many|12|.|TRBV6-2/TRBV6-3
TGTGCCAGCAGTACGGACGCGCAGCCCCAGCATTTT
CASSTDAQPQHF
>TRBJ2-4|many|13|TRBD1|TRBV5-1
TGCGCCAGTGGGACAGGCGATAAAAACATTCAGTACTTC
CASGTGDKNIQYF
>TRBJ1-4|.|15|.|TRBV6-5
TGTGCCAGCAGTTACAACCGGGCAACTAATGAAAAACTGTTTTTT
CASSYNRATNEKLFF
>TRBJ2-1|few|11|.|TRBV6-2/TRBV6-3
TGTGCCAGCAGTTACGGGTCCGAGCAGTTCTTC
CASSYGSEQFF
>TRBJ2-3|many|14|.|TRBV27
TGTGCCAGCACCCCGACAGTCGGCACAGATACGCAGTATTTT
CASTPTVGTDTQYF
>TRBJ2-5|few|14|.|TRBV27
TGTGCCAGCAGTCCAGACCAGTACCAAGAGACCCAGTACTTC
CASSPDQYQETQYF
>TRBJ1-1|.|13|TRBD1|TRBV20-1
TGCAGTGCTCGATATACACAGGGGACTGAAGCTTTCTTT
CSARYTQGTEAFF
>TRBJ2-3|many|14|.|TRBV27
TGTGCCAGCAGTCCTCTAACGACCGCAGATACGCAGTATTTT
CASSPLTTADTQYF
>TRBJ1-4|.|19|.|TRBV18
TGTGCCAGCTCACCATCCAAACCCCGGAGCTATTCCTTTTATGAAAAACTGTTTTTT
CASSPSKPRSYSFYEKLFF